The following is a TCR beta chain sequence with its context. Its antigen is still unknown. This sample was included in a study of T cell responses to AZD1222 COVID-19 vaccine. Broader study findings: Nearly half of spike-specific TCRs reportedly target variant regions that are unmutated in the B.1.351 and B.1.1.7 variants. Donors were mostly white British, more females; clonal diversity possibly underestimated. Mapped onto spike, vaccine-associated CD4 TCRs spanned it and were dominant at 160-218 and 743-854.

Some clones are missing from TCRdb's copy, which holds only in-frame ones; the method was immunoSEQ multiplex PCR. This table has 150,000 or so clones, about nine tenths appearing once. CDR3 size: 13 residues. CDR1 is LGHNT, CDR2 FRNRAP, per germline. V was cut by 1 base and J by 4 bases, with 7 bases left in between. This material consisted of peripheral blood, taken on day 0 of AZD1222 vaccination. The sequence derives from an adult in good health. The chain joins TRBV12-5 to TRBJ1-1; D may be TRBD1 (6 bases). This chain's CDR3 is CASGLEGGTEAFF. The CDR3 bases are TGTGCTAGTGGTTTGGAGGGGGGCACTGAAGCTTTCTTT. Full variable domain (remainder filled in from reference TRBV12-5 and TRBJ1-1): DARVTQTPRHKVTEMGQEVTMRCQPILGHNTVFWYRQTMMQGLELLAYFRNRAPLDDSGMPKDRFSAEMPDATLATLKIQPSEPRDSAVYFCASGLEGGTEAFFGQGTRLTVV.